The rows below give T cell receptor beta chains drawn from one sample of a study of blood T cell repertoires in COVID-19. The table came from immunoSEQ multiplex PCR; TCRdb's copy has only in-frame clones and leaves some out. The data hold some 200,000 clones, with about nine tenths observed a single time. Sequences were obtained from peripheral blood. Receptors originate from a woman in her seventies with acute or convalescent COVID-19. Each CDR3 is given with its conserved first and last residue. Fields, in order: clone size, D gene, J gene, V gene, CDR3 DNA, CDR3 protein. A D gene is named only where the DNA matches it firmly. Rows may omit the clone size; those that give it use once, few, many or a size class.

clone_size: .; d_call: TRBD1; j_call: TRBJ1-2; v_call: TRBV5-1; cdr3_nt: TGCGCCAGCAGCTTACAGGGGGACGGCTACACCTTC; cdr3_aa: CASSLQGDGYTF
clone_size: .; d_call: .; j_call: TRBJ2-7; v_call: TRBV4-3; cdr3_nt: TGCGCCAGCAGCCAACGCATTCGGGACGAGCAGTACTTC; cdr3_aa: CASSQRIRDEQYF
clone_size: .; d_call: .; j_call: TRBJ1-2; v_call: TRBV5-4; cdr3_nt: TGTGCCAGCAGCTTGGGAGGGTATGGCTACACCTTC; cdr3_aa: CASSLGGYGYTF
clone_size: .; d_call: .; j_call: TRBJ2-6; v_call: TRBV12-3/TRBV12-4; cdr3_nt: TGTGCCAGCACCTACTCTGGGGCCAACGTCCTGACTTTC; cdr3_aa: CASTYSGANVLTF
clone_size: .; d_call: TRBD1; j_call: TRBJ1-4; v_call: TRBV5-1; cdr3_nt: TGCGCCAGCAGCACCCGGGACAGGAACGAAAAACTGTTTTTT; cdr3_aa: CASSTRDRNEKLFF
clone_size: .; d_call: .; j_call: TRBJ1-1; v_call: TRBV7-9; cdr3_nt: TGTGCCAGCAGCTCTGGGACACCTGAAGCTTTCTTT; cdr3_aa: CASSSGTPEAFF
clone_size: once; d_call: .; j_call: TRBJ1-4; v_call: TRBV28; cdr3_nt: TGTGCCAGCAGACTCGGGACATCGAAAACGAAACTGTTTTTT; cdr3_aa: CASRLGTSKTKLFF
clone_size: .; d_call: .; j_call: TRBJ1-2; v_call: TRBV7-9; cdr3_nt: TGTGCCAGCAGCTTAGAGGCAGGGATCAACTATGGCTACACCTTC; cdr3_aa: CASSLEAGINYGYTF
clone_size: .; d_call: .; j_call: TRBJ1-2; v_call: TRBV5-1; cdr3_nt: TGCGCCAGCAGCTTGGAAGGGAGGAACTATGGCTACACCTTC; cdr3_aa: CASSLEGRNYGYTF
clone_size: .; d_call: TRBD1; j_call: TRBJ1-3; v_call: TRBV15; cdr3_nt: TGTGCCACCAGCAGAGATCGGAACAGGGGTTATGGAAACACCATATATTTT; cdr3_aa: CATSRDRNRGYGNTIYF
clone_size: .; d_call: .; j_call: TRBJ2-5; v_call: TRBV5-1; cdr3_nt: TGCGCCAGCAGCTTGGGCGGACAACACCAAGAGACCCAGTACTTC; cdr3_aa: CASSLGGQHQETQYF
clone_size: .; d_call: TRBD1; j_call: TRBJ2-5; v_call: TRBV11-2; cdr3_nt: TGTGCCAGCAGCACCTGGGACAGGAACAACCAAGAGACCCAGTACTTC; cdr3_aa: CASSTWDRNNQETQYF
clone_size: few; d_call: .; j_call: TRBJ2-7; v_call: TRBV27; cdr3_nt: TGTGCCAGCAGTTTAGTCAGCTCCTACGAGCAGTACTTC; cdr3_aa: CASSLVSSYEQYF
clone_size: .; d_call: TRBD1; j_call: TRBJ1-2; v_call: TRBV24-1; cdr3_nt: TGTGCCACCAGTGATTTGCAAGGGTTAGGGGGCTATGGCTATGGCTACACCTTC; cdr3_aa: CATSDLQGLGGYGYGYTF
clone_size: .; d_call: .; j_call: TRBJ1-4; v_call: TRBV2; cdr3_nt: TGTGCCAGCAGTCACCCACAGGGCTCTAATGAAAAACTGTTTTTT; cdr3_aa: CASSHPQGSNEKLFF
clone_size: .; d_call: .; j_call: TRBJ2-3; v_call: TRBV3-1/TRBV3-2; cdr3_nt: TGTGCCAGCAGCCAAATATCATACAGGGCAGAACCTAGCACAGATACGCAGTATTTT; cdr3_aa: CASSQISYRAEPSTDTQYF
clone_size: once; d_call: TRBD1; j_call: TRBJ1-1; v_call: TRBV27; cdr3_nt: TGTGCCAGCAGTTCGACAGGGGGCGTAAGCACTGAAGCTTTCTTT; cdr3_aa: CASSSTGGVSTEAFF
clone_size: few; d_call: TRBD1; j_call: TRBJ1-2; v_call: TRBV6-5; cdr3_nt: TGTGCCAGCAGGCGACAGGGGGGCCCTCACTATGGCTACACCTTC; cdr3_aa: CASRRQGGPHYGYTF
clone_size: .; d_call: TRBD1; j_call: TRBJ2-7; v_call: TRBV2; cdr3_nt: TGTGCCAGCCCGACAGGGAATGGCGAGCAGTACTTC; cdr3_aa: CASPTGNGEQYF
clone_size: .; d_call: TRBD1; j_call: TRBJ1-5; v_call: TRBV12-3/TRBV12-4; cdr3_nt: TGTGCCAGCAGAACAGGGGGGCAGCCCCAGCATTTT; cdr3_aa: CASRTGGQPQHF
clone_size: few; d_call: TRBD2; j_call: TRBJ2-7; v_call: TRBV2; cdr3_nt: TGTGCCAGCAGTGAAGGTGCGGGAGGGCCTTCCGAGCAGTACTTC; cdr3_aa: CASSEGAGGPSEQYF
clone_size: once; d_call: TRBD1; j_call: TRBJ2-5; v_call: TRBV6-5; cdr3_nt: TGTGCCACCGTAATAGGGGGCCGAGAGACCCAGTACTTC; cdr3_aa: CATVIGGRETQYF
clone_size: .; d_call: .; j_call: TRBJ1-5; v_call: TRBV5-1; cdr3_nt: TGCGCCAGCAGCTTGGAAGGGTCGGGGAATCAGCCCCAGCATTTT; cdr3_aa: CASSLEGSGNQPQHF
clone_size: .; d_call: TRBD1; j_call: TRBJ1-5; v_call: TRBV6-2/TRBV6-3; cdr3_nt: TGTGCCAGCAGTTACCCCGACAGGGTGCGCAATCAGCCCCAGCATTTT; cdr3_aa: CASSYPDRVRNQPQHF
clone_size: .; d_call: .; j_call: TRBJ1-5; v_call: TRBV7-9; cdr3_nt: TGTGCCAGCAGCCCCCGGTGGGGGGAAGGGAGCAATCAGCCCCAGCATTTT; cdr3_aa: CASSPRWGEGSNQPQHF
clone_size: .; d_call: TRBD2; j_call: TRBJ2-2; v_call: TRBV5-1; cdr3_nt: TGCGCCAGCAGCTGGGTGAAGACTAGCGGAGCGAACACCGGGGAGCTGTTTTTT; cdr3_aa: CASSWVKTSGANTGELFF
clone_size: .; d_call: .; j_call: TRBJ2-7; v_call: TRBV2; cdr3_nt: TGTGCCAGCAGTGAAGGCCCAGCCTACGAGCAGTACTTC; cdr3_aa: CASSEGPAYEQYF
clone_size: .; d_call: .; j_call: TRBJ1-5; v_call: TRBV12-5; cdr3_nt: TGTGCTAGTGGCAATTCCGGAGATAATCAGCCCCAGCATTTT; cdr3_aa: CASGNSGDNQPQHF
clone_size: .; d_call: .; j_call: TRBJ1-4; v_call: TRBV25-1; cdr3_nt: TGTGCCAGCAGTGAACCCGACAGCGCGAATGAAAAACTGTTTTTT; cdr3_aa: CASSEPDSANEKLFF
clone_size: .; d_call: TRBD1; j_call: TRBJ2-7; v_call: TRBV5-4; cdr3_nt: TGTGCCAGCAGCTTGGCCGGAGGGACAGGGCTCTACGAGCAGTACTTC; cdr3_aa: CASSLAGGTGLYEQYF
clone_size: .; d_call: .; j_call: TRBJ2-5; v_call: TRBV3-1/TRBV3-2; cdr3_nt: TGTGCCAGCAGCCGTGACAGCACGTCCCAAGAGACCCAGTACTTC; cdr3_aa: CASSRDSTSQETQYF
clone_size: .; d_call: TRBD1; j_call: TRBJ2-2; v_call: TRBV10-3; cdr3_nt: TGTGCCATAGGGGACAGGCTGAACACCGGGGAGCTGTTTTTT; cdr3_aa: CAIGDRLNTGELFF
clone_size: .; d_call: TRBD1; j_call: TRBJ1-3; v_call: TRBV5-1; cdr3_nt: TGCGCCAGCAGCTCCCAGGGACAGGGTATTGGAAACACCATATATTTT; cdr3_aa: CASSSQGQGIGNTIYF
clone_size: .; d_call: .; j_call: TRBJ1-1; v_call: TRBV5-1; cdr3_nt: TGCGCCAGCAGCTTGTACTCGGGGAACACTGAAGCTTTCTTT; cdr3_aa: CASSLYSGNTEAFF
clone_size: .; d_call: .; j_call: TRBJ2-2; v_call: TRBV11-3; cdr3_nt: TGTGCCAGCAGCTTAGTAGGGGCCGCCGGGGAGCTGTTTTTT; cdr3_aa: CASSLVGAAGELFF
clone_size: few; d_call: .; j_call: TRBJ2-5; v_call: TRBV5-6; cdr3_nt: TGTGCCAGCAGCTTGGGGACTTGGGGAGAGACCCAGTACTTC; cdr3_aa: CASSLGTWGETQYF
clone_size: .; d_call: .; j_call: TRBJ2-5; v_call: TRBV12-3/TRBV12-4; cdr3_nt: TGTGCCAGCACCTCATACAGGGAAGAGACCCAGTACTTC; cdr3_aa: CASTSYREETQYF
clone_size: .; d_call: .; j_call: TRBJ1-1; v_call: TRBV5-1; cdr3_nt: TGCGCCAGCAGCGCGCAGGGTACTGAAGCTTTCTTT; cdr3_aa: CASSAQGTEAFF
clone_size: .; d_call: TRBD2; j_call: TRBJ2-1; v_call: TRBV29-1; cdr3_nt: TGCAGCGTCAGTGTACTAGCGGGAGCGAGCAATGAGCAGTTCTTC; cdr3_aa: CSVSVLAGASNEQFF
clone_size: .; d_call: .; j_call: TRBJ1-4; v_call: TRBV4-2; cdr3_nt: TGTGCCAGCAGCCAAGTAGGCCAGGGTTTTAATGAAAAACTGTTTTTT; cdr3_aa: CASSQVGQGFNEKLFF
clone_size: .; d_call: .; j_call: TRBJ1-3; v_call: TRBV19; cdr3_nt: TGTGCCAGTAGTTCCGTCTCTGGAAACACCATATATTTT; cdr3_aa: CASSSVSGNTIYF
clone_size: once; d_call: TRBD1; j_call: TRBJ2-2; v_call: TRBV7-9; cdr3_nt: TGTGCCAGCAGCCAAGGTTACAGGGGGCGCGGGGAGCTGTTTTTT; cdr3_aa: CASSQGYRGRGELFF
clone_size: .; d_call: .; j_call: TRBJ1-1; v_call: TRBV29-1; cdr3_nt: TGCAGCGTTGTAGTGAACACTGAAGCTTTCTTT; cdr3_aa: CSVVVNTEAFF
clone_size: .; d_call: .; j_call: TRBJ1-1; v_call: TRBV29-1; cdr3_nt: TGCAGCGCACGGATCAATCAGGACACTGAAGCTTTCTTT; cdr3_aa: CSARINQDTEAFF
clone_size: .; d_call: .; j_call: TRBJ1-2; v_call: TRBV14; cdr3_nt: TGTGCCAGCAGCCCGGAGGGGACGGCGCACACCTTC; cdr3_aa: CASSPEGTAHTF
clone_size: few; d_call: .; j_call: TRBJ1-2; v_call: TRBV6-2/TRBV6-3; cdr3_nt: TGTGCCAGCAGTTACTCGGGAGGGAATTTACCCTACACCTTC; cdr3_aa: CASSYSGGNLPYTF
clone_size: .; d_call: TRBD1; j_call: TRBJ1-4; v_call: TRBV19; cdr3_nt: TGTGCCAGTAGTACAGGACAGGGATTAGGAACTAATGAAAAACTGTTTTTT; cdr3_aa: CASSTGQGLGTNEKLFF
clone_size: .; d_call: TRBD1; j_call: TRBJ1-1; v_call: TRBV12-3/TRBV12-4; cdr3_nt: TGTGCCAGCAGTAGACAGGGTTTGGGAGCTTTCTTT; cdr3_aa: CASSRQGLGAFF
clone_size: .; d_call: .; j_call: TRBJ1-5; v_call: TRBV18; cdr3_nt: TGTGCCAGCTCACCCGGCAGGGATCAGCCCCAGCATTTT; cdr3_aa: CASSPGRDQPQHF
clone_size: .; d_call: TRBD1; j_call: TRBJ1-3; v_call: TRBV12-3/TRBV12-4; cdr3_nt: TGTGCCAGCAGTACAGGGGGCGGAAACACCATATATTTT; cdr3_aa: CASSTGGGNTIYF
clone_size: .; d_call: .; j_call: TRBJ1-1; v_call: TRBV10-3; cdr3_nt: TGTGCCATCAGGGCTCAGGGCGCAGGGAACACTGAAGCTTTCTTT; cdr3_aa: CAIRAQGAGNTEAFF
clone_size: .; d_call: TRBD1; j_call: TRBJ1-1; v_call: TRBV18; cdr3_nt: TGTGCCAGCTCACGACAGGGGCTAGGGGACACTGAAGCTTTCTTT; cdr3_aa: CASSRQGLGDTEAFF
clone_size: .; d_call: .; j_call: TRBJ1-1; v_call: TRBV28; cdr3_nt: TGTGCCAGCTACCTAGGAGGGCGGAACACTGAAGCTTTCTTT; cdr3_aa: CASYLGGRNTEAFF
clone_size: .; d_call: .; j_call: TRBJ1-1; v_call: TRBV11-2; cdr3_nt: TGTGCCAGCAGCTTAGGGCGGGGGGGAGAAGCTTTCTTT; cdr3_aa: CASSLGRGGEAFF
clone_size: .; d_call: .; j_call: TRBJ2-5; v_call: TRBV9; cdr3_nt: TGTGCCAGCAGCCCCCTGGCAGGGGCTGGGGAGACCCAGTACTTC; cdr3_aa: CASSPLAGAGETQYF
clone_size: .; d_call: TRBD1; j_call: TRBJ2-7; v_call: TRBV11-2; cdr3_nt: TGTGCCAGCAGCTACCGGACAGGGGCCTACGAGCAGTACTTC; cdr3_aa: CASSYRTGAYEQYF
clone_size: .; d_call: TRBD2; j_call: TRBJ2-1; v_call: TRBV9; cdr3_nt: TGTGCCAGCAGCGTAATTGGGGGGGAGAACGCTGAGCAGTTCTTC; cdr3_aa: CASSVIGGENAEQFF
clone_size: .; d_call: TRBD1; j_call: TRBJ1-4; v_call: TRBV2; cdr3_nt: TGTGCCAGCGACAGGGGGCGGGAAAAACTGTTTTTT; cdr3_aa: CASDRGREKLFF